The text below deals with one T cell receptor (beta chain). Its antigen remains unknown. This entry comes from a study of T cell responses to AZD1222 COVID-19 vaccine. Libraries were prepared by immunoSEQ multiplex PCR; TCRdb keeps only in-frame clonotypes and omits some of them. The table lists 150,000 or so clones, approximately 93% of them singletons, with around 1% in the top ten. The germline gives CDR1 SGHTA, CDR2 FQGTGA. Trimming left V 2 bases short and J 7 bases short, with 11 bases between. This CDR3 is built from 13 residues. Study results and caveats: Without day 14 samples, only post-peak T cell repertoires were studied.

Material: peripheral blood, obtained on day 0 of MenACWY control vaccination. This TCR was sampled from an adult in good health. The chain employs TRBV7-3 and TRBJ2-5; the D gene is possibly TRBD2 (5 bases). CDR3 DNA sequence: TGTGCCAGCAGCTTAGACTACCGGGGGACCCAGTACTTC. Amino acids: CASSLDYRGTQYF.